These 2 T cell receptor beta chains originate from one sample sequenced in a study of cytomegalovirus exposure and HLA in healthy donors (dated by TCRdb to 2016 to 2017). The library came from the immunoSEQ multiplex PCR assay. For the multiplex PCR, a mixture combining 60 forward primers for TCR Vbeta segments and 13 reverse primers for TCR Jbeta segments was used. TCRdb limited this immuneACCESS table to in-frame rearrangements with V and J called. A share of clones is missing; checked studies link under half to unresolved V genes, and the rest is unexplained. In this sample's table one finds 45,000 to 55,000 clones. The ten largest account for about 11% of the sample. Sequencing input: PBMCs. All receptors come from a woman aged 45-65 years in good health and CMV-seropositive.

V is TRBV23-1 and J is TRBJ1-2; the match to TRBD1 covers 10 bases. TRBV23-1 carries the ORF label, with uncertain function. The CDR3 is 15 amino acids. With V trimmed by 3 bases and J by 4 bases, 5 bases remained unmatched. The CDR3 bases are TGCGCCAGCAGTCATCGGGACAGGGGTTTCTATGGCTACACCTTC. Encoded protein: CASSHRDRGFYGYTF.

The CDR3 here is CASSPYPAGGLMSSYNEQFF. For the CDR3, the DNA is TGTGCCAGCAGCCCTTATCCAGCGGGAGGGCTCATGAGCTCCTACAATGAGCAGTTCTTC. This chain uses TRBV7-7 with TRBJ2-1; 10 nucleotides agree with TRBD2. The CDR3 covers 20 residues. Germline V gives CDR1 SSHAT, CDR2 FNYEAQ (reference sequence). Germline trimming cut 5 bases from V and 0 bases from J; bases unmatched to any gene: 16.